In this sample, the clone carrying this T cell receptor beta chain turned up many times. An oligo carrying a UMI was ligated to the cDNA 3' end. An equimolar mix of RC1.1 and RC1.2 primed the beta chain across TRBC1 and TRBC2. TCRdb redid the calling of the UMI-ligation and nested PCR reads with MiXCR, one entry per CDR3 protein. The sample has about 50,000 distinct CDR3 sequences; around 10% are singletons. Germline V gene lookup returns CDR1 MGHRA and CDR2 YSYEKL. The germline V and J ends were trimmed by 0 bases and 0 bases, with 6 bases remaining between them. This CDR3 contains 16 residues. The data were taken from a study of quantifying T cell responses using KT2 cells. Turning to the study itself: RNA was reverse transcribed with TCR alpha and beta constant-region primers. Estimated efficiency of the T4 ligation step was above 9.5% under optimum conditions.

Sequencing was performed on PBMCs spiked with cells of the T cell clone KT2. This chain links TRBV4-1 with TRBJ2-6, with D unresolved. The TCR originated in a human donor. CDR3 nucleotides: TGCGCCAGCAGCCAAGATGAGGCCTCTGGGGCCAACGTCCTGACTTTC. Its translation: CASSQDEASGANVLTF.